The 5 T cell receptor beta chains below were found in one sample sequenced in a study of response to subunit inactivated influenza vaccine. Via MiXCR, TCRdb re-called the RT-PCR reads, giving one row per CDR3 protein. The sample lists more than 550,000 distinct CDR3 sequences; approximately 12% were seen once. The sequencing used PBMCs from blood, collected on the day of vaccination. Receptors originate from a man in his fifties or sixties who received an inactivated influenza vaccine.

Only a few counts were recorded for this clonotype. The chain couples TRBV20-1 to TRBJ2-1; D is ambiguous. The V end was cut by 5 bases, the J end by 7 bases, with 6 bases between. Germline V gene lookup returns CDR1 DFQATT and CDR2 SNEGSKA (reference sequence). The CDR3 is 10 amino acids. DNA of the CDR3: TGCAGTGCTTCTAGTAATGAGCAGTTCTTC. Translation gives CSASSNEQFF.

This clonotype was seen at least ten times. The chain recombines TRBV7-8 with TRBJ2-1; the match to TRBD2 covers 8 bases. V lost 4 bases, J lost 0 bases, and 2 bases stayed unmatched. The CDR3 has 15 residues. Germline values: CDR1 SGHVS, CDR2 FQNEAQ. This CDR3 is CASSSGTSSYNEQFF. The CDR3 DNA sequence: TGTGCCAGCAGCTCCGGGACTAGCTCCTACAATGAGCAGTTCTTC.

This clonotype was observed a handful of times. This chain uses TRBV21-1 with TRBJ2-1; TRBD1, the D gene given by the table, was not confirmed from the DNA. TRBV21-1 is listed as a pseudogene. The CDR3 loop spans 14 amino acids. Here the CDR3 reads CASTGDRGRNEQFF. CDR3 nucleotides: TGTGCCAGCACCGGGGACAGGGGTAGGAATGAGCAGTTCTTC.

The rearrangement uses TRBV7-2 and TRBJ2-5, with 7 bases that match TRBD1. Germline lookup yields CDR1 SGHTA and CDR2 FQGNSA. The CDR3 consists of 15 residues. V trimming: 2 bases; J trimming: 2 bases; junction bases outside the gene matches: 5. The CDR3 DNA follows: TGTGCCAGCAGCTTAATGACAGGGTTGCAAGAGACCCAGTACTTC. Translation gives CASSLMTGLQETQYF. The variable domain in full, completed from reference TRBV7-2 and TRBJ2-5, reads GAGVSQSPSNKVTEKGKDVELRCDPISGHTALYWYRQSLGQGLEFLIYFQGNSAPDKSGLPSDRFSAERTGGSVSTLTIQRTQQEDSAVYLCASSLMTGLQETQYFGPGTRLLVL.

This clonotype showed up just a few times. The gene calls are TRBV18 and TRBJ2-7; TRBD2 matches at 10 bases. V shed 3 bases, J shed 7 bases, and the junction held 6 bases outside the gene matches. This CDR3 comprises 14 residues. CDR1 and CDR2 from the germline V gene are KGHSH and LQKENI. The CDR3 DNA follows: TGTGCCAGCTCACCCCTAGCGGGAGAGGGAGAGCAGTACTTC. Its protein product is CASSPLAGEGEQYF.